This T cell receptor beta chain was identified during a study of blood T cells in healthy people across ages. Findings and limits, study-wide: Getting older went along with TCR beta diversity per million T cells dropping roughly linearly. Naive and antigen-experienced cells were not separated, limiting conclusive comparison. From one million sequenced T cells, diversity estimates were lower bounds.

The authors ran a second PCR of 7 to 11 cycles using a sample-barcoded 5' primer and a J-beta primer mix. One entry per CDR3 protein results from TCRdb running MiXCR on the 5' RACE reads. The data contain under 850,000 distinct CDR3 sequences, around 36% of them seen just once; the ten biggest clones take up over 10%. This clonotype was counted at least ten times. The antigen is not known. CDR1 is SGHRS and CDR2 is YFSETQ in the germline V gene. With V trimmed by 3 bases and J by 4 bases, 7 bases remained unmatched. This CDR3 region has 16 residues. Per-sample yields of isolated PBMCs were at least 6 million.

Material for sequencing was blood. The gene calls are TRBV5-1 and TRBJ2-1, with 10 bases lining up with TRBD2. The TCR was taken from a man aged 18 to 29 in good health. The CDR3 sequence: CASSSIAGGLYNEQFF. The CDR3 DNA sequence: TGCGCCAGCAGCTCGATAGCGGGGGGCCTATACAATGAGCAGTTCTTC.